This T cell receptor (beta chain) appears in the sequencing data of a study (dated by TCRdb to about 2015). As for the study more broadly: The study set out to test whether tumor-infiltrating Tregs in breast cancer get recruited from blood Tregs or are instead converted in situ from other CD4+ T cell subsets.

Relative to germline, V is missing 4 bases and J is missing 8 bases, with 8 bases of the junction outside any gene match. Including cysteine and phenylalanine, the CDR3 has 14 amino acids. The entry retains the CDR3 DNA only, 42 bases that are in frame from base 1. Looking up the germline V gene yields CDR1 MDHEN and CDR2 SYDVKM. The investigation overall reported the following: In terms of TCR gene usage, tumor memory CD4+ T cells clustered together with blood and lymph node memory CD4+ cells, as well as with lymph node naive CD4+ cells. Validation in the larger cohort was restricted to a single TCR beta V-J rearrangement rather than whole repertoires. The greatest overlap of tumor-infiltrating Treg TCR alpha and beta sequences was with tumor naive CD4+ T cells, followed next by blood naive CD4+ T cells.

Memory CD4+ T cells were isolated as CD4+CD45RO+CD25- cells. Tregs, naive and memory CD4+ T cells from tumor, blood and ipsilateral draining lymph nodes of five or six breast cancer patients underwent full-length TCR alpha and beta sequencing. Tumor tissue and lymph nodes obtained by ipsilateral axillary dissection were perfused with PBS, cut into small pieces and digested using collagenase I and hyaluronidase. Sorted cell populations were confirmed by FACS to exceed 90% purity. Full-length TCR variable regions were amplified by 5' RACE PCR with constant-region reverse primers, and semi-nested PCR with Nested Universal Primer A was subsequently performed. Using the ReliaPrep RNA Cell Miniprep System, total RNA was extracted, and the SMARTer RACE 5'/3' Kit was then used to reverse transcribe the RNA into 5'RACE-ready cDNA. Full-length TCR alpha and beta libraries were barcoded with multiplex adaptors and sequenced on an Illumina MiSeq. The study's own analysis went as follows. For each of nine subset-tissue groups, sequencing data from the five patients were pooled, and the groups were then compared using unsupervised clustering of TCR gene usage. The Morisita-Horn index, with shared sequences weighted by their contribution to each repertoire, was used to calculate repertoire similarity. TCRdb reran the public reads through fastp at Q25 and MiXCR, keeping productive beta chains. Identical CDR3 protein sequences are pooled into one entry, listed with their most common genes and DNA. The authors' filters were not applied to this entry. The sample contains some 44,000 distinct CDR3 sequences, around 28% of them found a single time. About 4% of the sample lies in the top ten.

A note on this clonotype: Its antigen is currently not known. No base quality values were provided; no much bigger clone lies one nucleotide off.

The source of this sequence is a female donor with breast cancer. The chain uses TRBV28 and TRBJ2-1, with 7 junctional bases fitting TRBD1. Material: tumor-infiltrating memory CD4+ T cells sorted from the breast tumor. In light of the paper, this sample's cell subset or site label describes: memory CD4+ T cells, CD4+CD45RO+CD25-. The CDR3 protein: CASSSSTGVDEQFF. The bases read TGTGCCAGCAGTTCATCCACAGGGGTCGATGAGCAGTTCTTC.